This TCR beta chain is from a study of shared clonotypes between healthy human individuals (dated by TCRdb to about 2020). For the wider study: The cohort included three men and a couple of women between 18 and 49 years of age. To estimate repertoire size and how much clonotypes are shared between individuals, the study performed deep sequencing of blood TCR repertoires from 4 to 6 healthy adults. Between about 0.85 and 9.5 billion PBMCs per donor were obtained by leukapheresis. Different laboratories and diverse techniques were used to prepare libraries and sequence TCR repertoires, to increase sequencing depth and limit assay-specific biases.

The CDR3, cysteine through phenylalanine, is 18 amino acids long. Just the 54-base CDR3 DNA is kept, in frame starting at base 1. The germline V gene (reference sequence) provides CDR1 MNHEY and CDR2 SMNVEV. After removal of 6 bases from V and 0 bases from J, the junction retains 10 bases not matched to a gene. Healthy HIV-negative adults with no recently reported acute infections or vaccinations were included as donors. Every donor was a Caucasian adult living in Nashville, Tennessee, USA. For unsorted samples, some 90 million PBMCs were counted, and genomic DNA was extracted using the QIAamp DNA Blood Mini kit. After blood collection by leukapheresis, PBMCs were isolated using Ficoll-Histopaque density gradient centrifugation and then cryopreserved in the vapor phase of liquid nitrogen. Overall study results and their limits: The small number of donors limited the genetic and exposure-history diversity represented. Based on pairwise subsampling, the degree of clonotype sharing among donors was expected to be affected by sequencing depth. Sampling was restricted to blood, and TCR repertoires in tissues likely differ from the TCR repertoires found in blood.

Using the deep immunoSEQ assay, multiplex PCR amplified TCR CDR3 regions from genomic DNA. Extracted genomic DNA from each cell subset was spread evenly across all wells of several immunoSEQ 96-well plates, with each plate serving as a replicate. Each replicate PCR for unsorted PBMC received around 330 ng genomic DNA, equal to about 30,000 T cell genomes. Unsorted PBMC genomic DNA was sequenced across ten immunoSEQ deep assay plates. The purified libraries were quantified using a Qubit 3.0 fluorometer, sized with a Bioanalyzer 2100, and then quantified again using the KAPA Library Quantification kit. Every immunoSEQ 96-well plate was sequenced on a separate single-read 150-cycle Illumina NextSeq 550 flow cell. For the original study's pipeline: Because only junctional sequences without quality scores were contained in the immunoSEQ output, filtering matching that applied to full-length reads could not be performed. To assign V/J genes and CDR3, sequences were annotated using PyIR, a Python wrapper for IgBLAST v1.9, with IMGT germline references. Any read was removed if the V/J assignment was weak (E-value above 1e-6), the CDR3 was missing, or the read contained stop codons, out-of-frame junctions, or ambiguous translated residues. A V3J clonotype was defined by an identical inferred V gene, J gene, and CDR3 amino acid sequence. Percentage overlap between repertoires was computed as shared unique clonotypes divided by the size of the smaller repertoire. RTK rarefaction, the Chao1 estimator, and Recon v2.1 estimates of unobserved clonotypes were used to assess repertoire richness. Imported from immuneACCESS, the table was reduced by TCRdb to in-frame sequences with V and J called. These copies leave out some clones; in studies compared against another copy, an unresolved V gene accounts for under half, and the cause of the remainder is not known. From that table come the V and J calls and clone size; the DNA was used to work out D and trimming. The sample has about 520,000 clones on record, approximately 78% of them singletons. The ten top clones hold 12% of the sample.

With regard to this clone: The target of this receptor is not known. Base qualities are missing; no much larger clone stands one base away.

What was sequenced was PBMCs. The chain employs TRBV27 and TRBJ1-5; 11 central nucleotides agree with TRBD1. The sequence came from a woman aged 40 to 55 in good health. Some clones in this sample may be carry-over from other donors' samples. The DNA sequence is TGTGCCAGCAGCCCACGGGACAGGGGGTCGGCTAGCAATCAGCCCCAGCATTTT. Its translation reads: CASSPRDRGSASNQPQHF.